The 30 T cell receptor beta chains in this list originate from one sample, sequenced in a study of metastatic and nonmetastatic thyroid tumors. TCRdb called clones again from the PCR reads with MiXCR. This sample has about 19,000 clones, with approximately 25% found just once. All patients were untreated before thyroid surgery. What was sequenced was blood. These TCRs come from a male donor with papillary thyroid cancer or a benign thyroid nodule (not recorded which). Some clones in this sample may be carry-over from other donors' samples.

By sample share, this clone is medium-sized (0.01 to 0.1%). J is TRBJ1-3 and V is TRBV10-3; tentatively, D is TRBD1 (6 bases). CDR3 size: 15 residues. V was clipped by 1 base and J by 4 bases, with 11 bases between them. Germline V gives CDR1 ENHRY, CDR2 SYGVKD. The CDR3 nucleotides are TGTGCCATCAGTGAGTTGGCAGGGGAAGGAAACACCATATATTTT. Translation: CAISELAGEGNTIYF.

This clone is termed medium-sized. This chain uses TRBV5-1 with TRBJ2-1; 8 nucleotides line up with TRBD2. Germline values: CDR1 SGHRS, CDR2 YFSETQ. With V trimmed by 1 base and J by 7 bases, 4 bases remained unmatched. The CDR3 spans 14 residues. This chain's CDR3 is CASSLTGGRNEQFF. The CDR3 nucleotides are TGCGCCAGCAGCTTGACGGGGGGGAGGAATGAGCAGTTCTTC. The full variable domain, with the rest looked up from reference TRBV5-1 and TRBJ2-1, is KAGVTQTPRYLIKTRGQQVTLSCSPISGHRSVSWYQQTPGQGLQFLFEYFSETQRNKGNFPGRFSGRQFSNSRSEMNVSTLELGDSALYLCASSLTGGRNEQFFGPGTRLTVL.

The gene calls are TRBV5-1 and TRBJ2-5, with TRBD1 identical over 7 bases. The length of the CDR3 is 15 residues. Germline trimming cut 4 bases from V and 5 bases from J; bases unmatched to any gene: 11. Germline V lookup: CDR1 SGHRS, CDR2 YFSETQ. CDR3 DNA: TGCGCCAGCAGCCAGGGACAGTGGGCAGGGGAGACCCAGTACTTC. This encodes CASSQGQWAGETQYF.

In its sample, this clone was seen a few times. The V gene is TRBV7-2, the J gene TRBJ2-1; TRBD2 aligns across 7 bases. Germline V lookup: CDR1 SGHTA, CDR2 FQGNSA. With 3 bases clipped from V and 3 bases from J, the junction kept 2 bases outside the gene matches. The CDR3 loop spans 14 amino acids. For the CDR3, the DNA is TGTGCCAGCAGCTTGGCGGGAGTCTACAATGAGCAGTTCTTC. Its protein is CASSLAGVYNEQFF. The full variable domain, completed using reference TRBV7-2 and TRBJ2-1, is GAGVSQSPSNKVTEKGKDVELRCDPISGHTALYWYRQSLGQGLEFLIYFQGNSAPDKSGLPSDRFSAERTGGSVSTLTIQRTQQEDSAVYLCASSLAGVYNEQFFGPGTRLTVL.

A few counts support this clone. The rearrangement joins TRBV28 to TRBJ2-2; D is unresolved. This CDR3 region has 13 residues. V was pared by 7 bases and J by 10 bases, with 16 bases between. Per germline, CDR1 MDHEN and CDR2 SYDVKM. The CDR3 bases are TGTGCCAGCACCCCCGCCTTTACACAGGAGCTGTTTTTT. Protein product: CASTPAFTQELFF.

This clone was seen more than once but under ten times. The V call is TRBV6-2 or TRBV6-3, the J call TRBJ1-2; D is possibly TRBD1 (5 bases). CDR1 and CDR2 from the germline V gene are MNHEY and SVGEGT. V lost 0 bases to trimming and J lost 7 bases, with 15 bases between them. This CDR3 contains 15 residues. CDR3 protein: CASSYSATARAGYTF. Written as DNA, the CDR3 is TGTGCCAGCAGTTACTCGGCGACAGCGAGAGCTGGCTACACCTTC.

This clone counts as medium-sized (0.01 to 0.1%). The J gene is TRBJ2-7, the V gene TRBV4-2, with 8 bases identical to TRBD1. Germline CDR1 reads LGHNA; CDR2 reads YNFKEQ. CDR3 length: 16 residues. Trimming took 0 bases from V and 1 from J; bases not matched to a gene: 5. The CDR3 region is CASSQDWGTGSYEQYF. CDR3 nucleotides: TGTGCCAGCAGCCAAGACTGGGGGACAGGATCCTACGAGCAGTACTTC.

This clone was detected many times. A much more abundant neighbour one base away suggests this may be a read error. Other DNA sequences of this sample code for an identical CDR3. J is TRBJ2-3 and V is TRBV20-1, with 8 bases lining up with TRBD2. Germline CDR1 and CDR2: DFQATT and SNEGSKA (reference sequence). V trimming: 5 bases; J trimming: 3 bases; junction bases outside the gene matches: 10. There are 15 residues in the CDR3. Here the CDR3 reads CSAYAGRGSTDTQYF. CDR3 DNA: TGCAGTGCTTACGCCGGGAGGGGTAGTACAGATACGCAGTATTTT.

This chain uses TRBV6-1 with TRBJ1-6; 9 bases are shared with TRBD1. The germline gives CDR1 MNHNS, CDR2 SASEGT. Germline trimming cut 5 bases from V and 10 bases from J; bases unmatched to any gene: 9. The CDR3 extends over 15 amino acids. Here the CDR3 DNA reads TGTGCCAGCAGTTTGGGACAGGGTTTTCGATCACCCCTCCACTTT. Translation gives CASSLGQGFRSPLHF.

In its sample, this clone ranks as medium-sized. The chain couples TRBV7-9 to TRBJ2-2, with a weak D call TRBD1 (6 bases). Germline lookup yields CDR1 SEHNR and CDR2 FQNEAQ (reference sequence). The germline V and J ends were trimmed by 5 bases and 2 bases, with 12 bases remaining between them. The CDR3 extends over 15 amino acids. CDR3 protein: CASSPGAVNTGELFF. The DNA of the CDR3 is TGTGCCAGCAGCCCAGGGGCTGTTAACACCGGGGAGCTGTTTTTT. The full variable domain, rest sourced from reference TRBV7-9 and TRBJ2-2, is DTGVSQNPRHKITKRGQNVTFRCDPISEHNRLYWYRQTLGQGPEFLTYFQNEAQLEKSRLLSDRFSAERPKGSFSTLEIQRTEQGDSAMYLCASSPGAVNTGELFFGEGSRLTVL.

This clone has a handful of counts. This sequence joins TRBV6-4 and TRBJ2-1, with 9 bases that match TRBD2. This CDR3 is 15 amino acids long. Germline-derived CDR1 and CDR2 are MRHNA and SNTAGT. Unmatched junction bases numbered 12, after V lost 6 bases and J lost 9 bases. CDR3 sequence: CASSGLALGPGEQFF. For the CDR3, the DNA is TGTGCCAGCAGCGGACTAGCGTTAGGGCCGGGTGAGCAGTTCTTC.

This chain joins TRBV27 and TRBJ2-1; D is unclear. Trimming removed 4 bases at V and 13 bases at J, with 23 bases between. The CDR3 is 15 amino acids. CDR1 and CDR2 from the germline V gene are MNHEY and SMNVEV (reference sequence). The CDR3 DNA is TGTGCCAGCAGTTCTCTACCTTTCCAGGCTGCGACACAGTTCTTC. Its translation is CASSSLPFQAATQFF.

The chain is built from TRBV2 and TRBJ1-1; no clear D. V was trimmed by 8 bases and J by 1 base, leaving 11 bases between them. Germline V gene lookup returns CDR1 SNHLY and CDR2 FYNNEI. The CDR3 covers 13 residues. Here the CDR3 reads CASGNKGNTEAFF. In DNA form, the CDR3 reads TGTGCCAGCGGAAATAAAGGGAACACTGAAGCTTTCTTT.

Of note for this clone: One junction end disagrees with the germline gene, perhaps due to a read error. The gene calls are TRBV19 and TRBJ2-3; TRBD2 might be the D (6 bases). CDR1 LNHDA and CDR2 SQIVND come from the germline V gene (reference sequence). CDR3 length equals 19 residues. The CDR3 DNA sequence: TGTGTCAGTACCCAATTGCTCTCATTCCGGGAGAATATCACAGATACGCAGTATTTT. Encoded protein: CVSTQLLSFRENITDTQYF.

A note on this clone: The CDR3 end shows no conserved phenylalanine or tryptophan, and so a read error is likely. This rearrangement joins TRBV18 to TRBJ2-2, with D perhaps assigned TRBD1 or TRBD2 (5 bases each). Deletions cut 10 bases from V and 2 bases from J, with 17 bases between. This CDR3 is built from 15 residues. Germline assignment: CDR1 KGHSH and CDR2 LQKENI. CDR3: CATKRGATNTGELFV. The CDR3 region has the DNA TGTGCCACTAAAAGAGGGGCAACTAACACCGGGGAGCTGTTTGTT.

This clone was recorded at least ten times. This specimen includes other DNA sequences encoding the same CDR3. The chain employs TRBV6-1 and TRBJ2-7, with D perhaps TRBD1 or TRBD2 (6 bases each). CDR3 length: 12 residues. The V end lost 4 bases, the J end lost 5 bases, and 9 bases lay between the germline ends. The germline V gene has CDR1 MNHNS and CDR2 SASEGT. This CDR3 reads CASSGGGNEQYF. CDR3 nucleotides: TGTGCCAGCAGTGGAGGGGGGAACGAGCAGTACTTC.

The V call is TRBV6-1, the J call TRBJ1-1, with D maybe TRBD1 (6 bases). Trimming cost V 2 bases and J 8 bases, with 12 bases left between them. Germline lookup yields CDR1 MNHNS and CDR2 SASEGT. CDR3 size: 13 residues. The CDR3 nucleotides read TGTGCCAGCAGTGAATTGTGGACAGAAGAAGCTTTCTTT. Translation: CASSELWTEEAFF.

This clone was seen only a few times. The chain carries TRBV3-1 and TRBJ2-2; TRBD1 or TRBD2 may be the D gene (5 bases each). The CDR3 length is 15 residues. Germline CDR1 reads LGHDT; CDR2 reads YNNKEL (reference sequence). The V gene lost 0 bases and the J gene lost 6 bases, with 11 bases spanning the gap. The CDR3 DNA reads TGTGCCAGCAGCCAAGACCGTCAGGGAGCCGGGGAGCTGTTTTTT. The encoded protein is CASSQDRQGAGELFF.

The chain carries TRBV30 and TRBJ1-5; a possible D gene is TRBD1 (6 bases). Germline V lookup: CDR1 GTSNPN, CDR2 SVGIG (reference sequence). The ends were cut back, 3 bases at V and 6 bases at J, with 18 bases in the middle. The CDR3 runs to 15 residues. The CDR3 is CAWSAGHRIGQPQHF. CDR3 nucleotides: TGTGCCTGGAGCGCGGGACACCGAATAGGTCAGCCCCAGCATTTT. The whole variable domain, remainder taken from reference TRBV30 and TRBJ1-5, is SQTIHQWPATLVQPVGSPLSLECTVEGTSNPNLYWYRQAAGRGLQLLFYSVGIGQISSEVPQNLSASRPQDRQFILSSKKLLLSDSGFYLCAWSAGHRIGQPQHFGDGTRLSIL.

This clone qualifies as medium-sized (0.01 to 0.1%). The chain uses TRBV6-1 and TRBJ2-5; D gene unclear. V was pared by 3 bases and J by 4 bases, with 15 bases between. There are 15 residues in the CDR3. The V gene's germline CDR1 is MNHNS and CDR2 SASEGT. The CDR3 nucleotides read TGTGCCAGCAGTGATTCTACCAGGAGTCTAGAGACCCAGTACTTC. It translates to CASSDSTRSLETQYF.

This clone was counted ten times or more. This chain uses TRBV7-9 with TRBJ2-3; a weak D match, TRBD1 (5 bases). V was cut by 2 bases and J by 6 bases, with 21 bases left in between. Germline V gene data show CDR1 as SEHNR and CDR2 as FQNEAQ (reference sequence). The CDR3 runs 17 residues. The CDR3 here is CASSLQHVPGLRDTQYF. The CDR3 DNA reads as TGTGCCAGCAGCTTACAACACGTTCCAGGGTTACGGGATACGCAGTATTTT.

V gene TRBV6-2 or TRBV6-3 combines with J gene TRBJ1-5; D not certain. The V and J ends lost 2 bases and 8 bases respectively, with 10 bases between them. CDR1 is MNHEY, CDR2 SVGEGT, per germline. This CDR3 comprises 13 residues. The CDR3 DNA reads TGTGCCAGCAGTTACGATTTCATCAAGCCCCAGCATTTT. This codes for CASSYDFIKPQHF.

This clone rates as medium-sized. The chain uses TRBV6-2 or TRBV6-3 and TRBJ1-5; the D gene is possibly TRBD1 (6 bases). V dropped 6 bases and J dropped 0 bases, with 12 bases sitting between them. Germline V gene data show CDR1 as MNHEY and CDR2 as SVGEGT. This CDR3 comprises 15 residues. CDR3 sequence: CASRKTGSSNQPQHF. The CDR3 coding sequence is TGTGCCAGCAGGAAGACAGGTAGTAGCAATCAGCCCCAGCATTTT.

Turning to this clone: The junction does not match germline at one end; this may be a read error. This chain uses TRBV9 with TRBJ2-2, with D perhaps given as TRBD1 or TRBD2 (5 bases each). The CDR3 has 12 residues. Germline V gives CDR1 SGDLS, CDR2 YYNGEE. The CDR3 protein is CASRQETGELYF. CDR3 nucleotides: TGTGCCAGCAGACAGGAAACCGGGGAGCTGTATTTT.

The rearrangement links TRBV6-1 to TRBJ1-2; unclear D gene. CDR1 and CDR2 from the germline V gene are MNHNS and SASEGT. Trimming left V 9 bases short and J 7 bases short, with 18 bases between. CDR3 length: 13 amino acids. CDR3 sequence (DNA): TGTGCCAGTAACTGGTCGGGATCTGGTGGCTACACCTTC. Translating it yields CASNWSGSGGYTF.

To note about this clone: The junction differs from germline at one of its ends, possibly a read error. J is TRBJ1-2 and V is TRBV24-1, with TRBD1 as a possible D gene (5 bases). CDR3 size: 14 residues. The germline V gene has CDR1 KGHDR and CDR2 SFDVKD. In DNA, the CDR3 is TGTGTCACCAGTGATGCGGACACCTACTATGGCTACACCTTC. It is translated as CVTSDADTYYGYTF.

This clone is classed as medium-sized (0.01 to 0.1%). The chain has TRBV3-1 and TRBJ1-2; 10 bases align to TRBD1. Looked up from germline, CDR1 is LGHDT and CDR2 is YNNKEL (reference sequence). The junction had 8 bases not matched to a gene; V was cut back by 3 bases and J by 7 bases. The CDR3 contains 15 residues. In nucleotides, the CDR3 is TGTGCCAGCAGCCAGGGACAGGGGCCGGCTTTTGGCTACACCTTC. Translation: CASSQGQGPAFGYTF.

This clone is classed as medium-sized. This rearrangement joins TRBV11-2 to TRBJ1-2; D is uncertain. The germline V gene encodes CDR1 SGHAT and CDR2 FQNNGV. The CDR3 consists of 13 residues. V was trimmed by 2 bases and J by 7 bases, leaving 11 bases between them. The CDR3 coding sequence is TGTGCCAGCAGCTTAAAGTCAGGATCTGGCTACACCTTC. Translation gives CASSLKSGSGYTF.

The chain combines TRBV30 with TRBJ1-2, with 9 bases fitting TRBD1. Germline CDR1 GTSNPN, CDR2 SVGIG (reference sequence). CDR3 length: 15 amino acids. The J segment lost 5 bases and the V segment lost 2 bases, leaving 9 bases of the junction unmatched. CDR3 sequence reads: CAWSPLGQGGYGYTF. The CDR3 region has the DNA TGTGCCTGGAGTCCCCTGGGACAGGGCGGATATGGCTACACCTTC.

This clone is medium-sized. V usage is TRBV20-1 and J usage is TRBJ2-7; a possible D gene is TRBD1 (6 bases). This CDR3 region has 15 residues. CDR1 and CDR2 (germline): DFQATT, SNEGSKA (reference sequence). V was cut by 6 bases and J by 2 bases, with 20 bases left in between. The CDR3 nucleotides are TGCAGTGCGTCGACCATGGGGGCCGCTACCTACGAGCAGTACTTC. This gives the protein CSASTMGAATYEQYF.